Included here is one TCR beta chain sequence, with context. Its antigen is as yet unknown. Its ends do not fully match the called genes, so a read error is possible. cDNA libraries for TCR beta contained unique molecular identifiers. From the PCR reads, TCRdb called clonotypes with MiXCR, one entry per CDR3 protein. Of about 820,000 distinct CDR3 sequences detected, around 50% appear once; the ten largest clones hold 4.6%. The data originate from a study of post-analysis software for immune sequencing data. The V gene's germline CDR1 is SSHAT and CDR2 FNYEAQ (reference sequence). The CDR3 extends over 15 amino acids. Findings and caveats of the study: TRBV5-6, TRBV5-1 and TRBV20-1 belonged to a set of a handful of TRBV segments that were more frequent in patients than controls. Controls showed significantly higher normalized Chao1 diversity than did multiple sclerosis patients.

The V and J genes are TRBV7-7 and TRBJ2-5; tentatively, D is TRBD2 (5 bases). The TCR comes from a girl aged 10 to 17 with multiple sclerosis. The specimen sequenced was blood. CDR3 nucleotide sequence: TGTGCTAGCAGCTTAGGGAGTCGGCTGGGGGAGACCCAGTACTTC. Translated: CASSLGSRLGETQYF.